The clone carrying this T cell receptor (beta chain) has at least ten counts. TCRdb re-derived calls from the 5' RACE reads in MiXCR, one entry per CDR3 protein. The sample lists 580,000 or so distinct CDR3 sequences, around a sixth seen once, with roughly 8% in the top ten. This record comes from a study of T-cell memory formation after mild COVID-19. Per germline, CDR1 SNHLY and CDR2 FYNNEI. This CDR3 has 14 amino acids. The V end lost 8 bases, the J end lost 0 bases, and 11 bases lay between the germline ends. This clonotype originated in an adult woman who had mild COVID-19 (a few samples of this study predate the infection). Cell type and time point are not known. The source material was PBMCs or a T cell subset sorted from them (not recorded which). The chain carries TRBV2 and TRBJ1-5; D is ambiguous. CDR3 residues: CASARLNSNQPQHF. In nucleotides, the CDR3 is TGTGCCAGCGCCAGACTGAATAGCAATCAGCCCCAGCATTTT.